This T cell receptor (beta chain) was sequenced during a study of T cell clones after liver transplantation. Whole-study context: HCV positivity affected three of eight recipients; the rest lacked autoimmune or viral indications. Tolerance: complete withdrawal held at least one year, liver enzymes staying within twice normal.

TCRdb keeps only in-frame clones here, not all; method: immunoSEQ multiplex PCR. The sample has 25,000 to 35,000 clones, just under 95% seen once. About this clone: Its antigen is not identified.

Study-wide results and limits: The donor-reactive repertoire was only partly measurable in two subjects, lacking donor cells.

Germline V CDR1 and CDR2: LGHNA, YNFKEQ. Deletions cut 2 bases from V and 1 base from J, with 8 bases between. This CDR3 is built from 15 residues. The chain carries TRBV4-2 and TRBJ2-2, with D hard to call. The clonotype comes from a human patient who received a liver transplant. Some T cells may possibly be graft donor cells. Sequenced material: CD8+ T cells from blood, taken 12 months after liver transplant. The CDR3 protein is CASSQSGGNTGELFF. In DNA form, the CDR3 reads TGTGCCAGCAGCCAATCGGGCGGGAACACCGGGGAGCTGTTTTTT.